This T cell receptor (beta chain) was recorded in a study of beta chain features in type 1 diabetes. This clone was seen a handful of times. The authors reverse transcribed all of the isolated RNA, so sequencing captured expressed TCRB transcripts. Method: immunoSEQ multiplex PCR; TCRdb's copy keeps in-frame clones and lacks some. The sample contains 250,000 to 400,000 clones, 14% of which appear only once. Germline CDR1 reads GTSNPN; CDR2 reads SVGIG (reference sequence). This CDR3 is built from 15 residues. Trimming stripped 3 bases from V and 6 bases from J, with 18 bases between. Material: central memory CD4+ T cells from blood. This TCR was sampled from a man under 40 in good health. The chain is built from TRBV30 and TRBJ2-1, with D maybe TRBD2 (5 bases). DNA for the CDR3: TGTGCCTGGAGGCAACGGGCTAGCTCTCCCAATGAGCAGTTCTTC. Amino acid sequence: CAWRQRASSPNEQFF.